The 27 T cell receptor beta chains in this list originate from one sample, sequenced in a study of response to subunit inactivated influenza vaccine. TCRdb re-called the RT-PCR reads through MiXCR, storing one row per CDR3 protein. In the table there are hundreds of thousands of distinct CDR3 sequences, over 9.5% of which are singletons. Sequencing used PBMCs from blood, obtained on the day of vaccination. Receptors originate from a man in his fifties or sixties who received an inactivated influenza vaccine.

This chain links TRBV5-1 with TRBJ1-2; TRBD1 agrees at 7 bases. This CDR3 region has 15 residues. Germline values: CDR1 SGHRS, CDR2 YFSETQ. V dropped 3 bases and J dropped 4; count of bases not matched to a gene: 9. CDR3 bases: TGCGCCAGCAGCTCCCCACAGGGGTCCGGCTATGGCTACACCTTC. This translates into CASSSPQGSGYGYTF.

The sample holds a few counts of this clonotype. The chain employs TRBV4-3 and TRBJ1-1; maybe TRBD1 (6 bases). The ends were cut back, 1 base at V and 0 bases at J, with 12 bases in the middle. Germline assignment: CDR1 LGHNA and CDR2 YSLEER. This CDR3 contains 16 residues. The DNA of the CDR3 is TGCGCCAGCAGCCAAGCCTACAGGGTTTTGAACACTGAAGCTTTCTTT. It codes for CASSQAYRVLNTEAFF.

This clonotype was seen at least ten times. This chain connects TRBV7-2 to TRBJ2-3; D remains unclear. The length of the CDR3 is 15 residues. Germline CDR1 is SGHTA and CDR2 is FQGNSA. The germline V and J ends were trimmed by 3 bases and 4 bases, with 14 bases remaining between them. In DNA, the CDR3 is TGTGCCAGCAGCTTCTTGCTACCATGGGCAGATACGCAGTATTTT. Its translation: CASSFLLPWADTQYF.

The chain is built from TRBV7-2 and TRBJ2-1, with no clear D. Per the germline V gene, CDR1 is SGHTA and CDR2 is FQGNSA. The CDR3 runs 12 residues. V lost 4 bases, J lost 9 bases, and 10 bases lay in between. CDR3 coding DNA: TGTGCCAGCAGCTCCCTTCCAGGTGAGCAGTTCTTC. This encodes CASSSLPGEQFF. The full variable domain, with the rest looked up from reference TRBV7-2 and TRBJ2-1, is GAGVSQSPSNKVTEKGKDVELRCDPISGHTALYWYRQSLGQGLEFLIYFQGNSAPDKSGLPSDRFSAERTGGSVSTLTIQRTQQEDSAVYLCASSSLPGEQFFGPGTRLTVL.

This clonotype has just a few counts. V gene TRBV28 combines with J gene TRBJ2-3, with 7 bases fitting TRBD1. Germline CDR1 is MDHEN and CDR2 is SYDVKM. CDR3 length: 18 amino acids. With 6 bases clipped from V and 2 bases from J, the junction kept 17 bases outside the gene matches. The CDR3 reads CASSSIQTGDLPTDTQYF. The CDR3 bases are TGTGCCAGCAGCTCTATTCAAACAGGGGACCTCCCCACAGATACGCAGTATTTT.

This clonotype was seen a handful of times. The rearrangement uses TRBV29-1 and TRBJ2-1; 9 nucleotides align to TRBD1. The germline V gene has CDR1 SQVTM and CDR2 ANQGSEA. The CDR3 totals 13 residues. V dropped 6 bases and J dropped 1; count of bases not matched to a gene: 1. The CDR3 is CSVGQGSYNEQFF. The CDR3 coding sequence is TGCAGCGTCGGACAGGGGTCCTACAATGAGCAGTTCTTC.

This rearrangement joins TRBV6-5 to TRBJ1-1, with D perhaps matching TRBD1 (6 bases). Looked up from germline, CDR1 is MNHEY and CDR2 is SVGAGI. Trimming left V 0 bases short and J 0 bases short, with 14 bases between. The CDR3 covers 17 residues. CDR3 nucleotide sequence: TGTGCCAGCAGTTACTCGATGGTCAGGGGACTGAACACTGAAGCTTTCTTT. Its protein is CASSYSMVRGLNTEAFF.

The V and J genes are TRBV27 and TRBJ2-7; TRBD1 might be the D (6 bases). Germline V gene data show CDR1 as MNHEY and CDR2 as SMNVEV (reference sequence). CDR3 length equals 16 residues. The germline V and J ends were trimmed by 2 bases and 3 bases, with 17 bases remaining between them. The CDR3 DNA follows: TGTGCCAGCAGTTTACTCAGGGGTAATGGCCTCTACGAGCAGTACTTC. This codes for CASSLLRGNGLYEQYF.

This clonotype occurred a few times. This chain connects TRBV12-3 or TRBV12-4 to TRBJ2-3, with D maybe TRBD2 (5 bases). V dropped 5 bases and J dropped 0 bases, with 15 bases sitting between them. CDR3 length: 16 amino acids. The CDR3 region is CASSQPEVPSTDTQYF. The CDR3 DNA reads TGTGCCAGCAGTCAGCCGGAGGTGCCTAGCACAGATACGCAGTATTTT.

The rearrangement joins TRBV6-1 to TRBJ2-7; 7 positions match TRBD1. The ends lost 6 bases at V and 0 bases at J; junction bases unmatched: 5. Germline assignment: CDR1 MNHNS and CDR2 SASEGT. The CDR3 is 14 amino acids. The CDR3 here is CASSNRGGSYEQYF. The CDR3 DNA follows: TGTGCCAGCAGCAACAGGGGTGGCTCCTACGAGCAGTACTTC.

This clonotype came up many times. This chain connects TRBV12-3 or TRBV12-4 to TRBJ2-7; a possible D gene is TRBD1 (6 bases). V was trimmed by 6 bases and J by 6 bases, leaving 15 bases between them. CDR3 length equals 13 residues. The CDR3 DNA follows: TGTGCCAGCAGCCCTACAGGGAGAGGCGAGCAGTACTTC. This codes for CASSPTGRGEQYF.

This clonotype was seen more than once but under ten times. The rearrangement links TRBV20-1 to TRBJ2-5; 7 bases map to TRBD1. The V gene's germline CDR1 is DFQATT and CDR2 SNEGSKA (reference sequence). V lost 6 bases and J lost 5; bases outside the gene matches: 9. The CDR3 totals 13 residues. The CDR3 nucleotides read TGCAGTGCCAGCGAGGGGGCATGGGAGACCCAGTACTTC. Its translation: CSASEGAWETQYF.

This clonotype was seen more than once but under ten times. The V gene is TRBV12-3 or TRBV12-4, the J gene TRBJ2-1; possible D gene TRBD2, 6 bases. This CDR3 has 14 residues. Trimming stripped 4 bases from V and 6 bases from J, with 13 bases between. CDR3 in amino acids: CASSYPEGSNEQFF. As DNA, the CDR3 is TGTGCCAGCAGTTACCCGGAGGGTAGCAATGAGCAGTTCTTC.

This clonotype has a handful of counts. This chain connects TRBV13 to TRBJ2-7, with TRBD1 identical over 8 bases. CDR3 size: 16 residues. Per the germline V gene, CDR1 is PRHDT and CDR2 is FYEKMQ (reference sequence). The ends lost 1 base at V and 2 bases at J; junction bases unmatched: 7. The CDR3 sequence: CASSLAGTGRAYEQYF. The CDR3 nucleotides read TGTGCCAGCAGCTTAGCCGGGACAGGCCGAGCCTACGAGCAGTACTTC.

This clonotype has ten or more counts. The chain carries TRBV12-3 or TRBV12-4 and TRBJ2-1, with 9 bases that match TRBD2. The CDR3 totals 16 residues. The V and J ends lost 0 bases and 7 bases, in that order; junction bases with no gene match: 7. CDR3 sequence reads: CASSLALGTSRNEQFF. DNA for the CDR3: TGTGCCAGCAGTTTAGCGCTTGGGACTAGCAGGAATGAGCAGTTCTTC.

This chain joins TRBV27 and TRBJ2-2; 7 nucleotides match TRBD2. This CDR3 comprises 14 residues. V was clipped by 4 bases and J by 7 bases; unmatched bases: 6. The V gene's germline CDR1 is MNHEY and CDR2 SMNVEV (reference sequence). The CDR3 here is CASSSGGLIGELFF. Written as DNA, the CDR3 is TGTGCCAGCAGTTCGGGGGGTTTAATCGGGGAGCTGTTTTTT.

V and J are TRBV7-2 and TRBJ2-7, with D possibly being TRBD1 or TRBD2 (6 bases each). With 7 bases removed from V and 4 bases from J, the gap between germline ends came to 14 bases. Germline CDR1 and CDR2: SGHTA and FQGNSA. CDR3 size: 13 residues. The CDR3 reads CASTGGGQYEQYF. For the CDR3, the DNA is TGTGCCAGCACCGGGGGCGGGCAATACGAGCAGTACTTC. The full variable domain, completed using reference TRBV7-2 and TRBJ2-7, is GAGVSQSPSNKVTEKGKDVELRCDPISGHTALYWYRQSLGQGLEFLIYFQGNSAPDKSGLPSDRFSAERTGGSVSTLTIQRTQQEDSAVYLCASTGGGQYEQYFGPGTRLTVT.

The J gene is TRBJ2-5, the V gene TRBV5-1, with D perhaps TRBD2 (5 bases). The CDR3 runs to 15 residues. The germline V gene has CDR1 SGHRS and CDR2 YFSETQ. Trimming removed 4 bases from V and 2 bases from J, with 15 bases in between. The CDR3 region has the DNA TGCGCCAGCAGCATCTCGAACGGGGTACAAGAGACCCAGTACTTC. Its translation: CASSISNGVQETQYF.

V and J are TRBV7-2 and TRBJ1-1; possible D gene TRBD1, 5 bases. The CDR3 runs 14 residues. Germline V lookup: CDR1 SGHTA, CDR2 FQGNSA. V lost 5 bases and J lost 4, with 14 bases in between. The CDR3 nucleotides read TGTGCCAGCAGCCGATGGGACGGACCCACTGAAGCTTTCTTT. It specifies CASSRWDGPTEAFF.

The chain joins TRBV6-2 or TRBV6-3 to TRBJ1-2; no reliable D call. V lost 8 bases and J lost 7, with 20 bases in between. This CDR3 contains 14 residues. Germline CDR1 is MNHEY and CDR2 is SVGEGT. CDR3 in amino acids: CASVLRETSRGYTF. The CDR3 DNA reads TGTGCCAGCGTACTCCGGGAGACCTCCCGTGGCTACACCTTC.

The chain links TRBV7-8 to TRBJ2-1, with D possibly matching TRBD2 (5 bases). The CDR3 runs to 13 residues. Germline V gene lookup returns CDR1 SGHVS and CDR2 FQNEAQ. Trimming removed 5 bases at V and 8 bases at J, with 13 bases between. This CDR3 is CASSGERTHEQFF. CDR3 DNA sequence: TGTGCCAGCAGCGGCGAGCGGACGCATGAGCAGTTCTTC.

This clonotype was detected only a few times. The chain carries TRBV3-1 and TRBJ1-1; D possibly corresponds to TRBD1 (6 bases). V was cut by 3 bases and J by 7 bases, with 12 bases left in between. The CDR3 totals 13 residues. Germline values: CDR1 LGHDT, CDR2 YNNKEL (reference sequence). The CDR3 coding sequence is TGTGCCAGCAGCCACACCCCAGGGGTTGAAGCTTTCTTT. Its protein is CASSHTPGVEAFF.

The genes are TRBV7-3 and TRBJ2-1; maybe TRBD1 (5 bases). V lost 5 bases to trimming and J lost 9 bases, with 14 bases between them. CDR1 and CDR2 (germline): SGHTA, FQGTGA. The CDR3 consists of 13 residues. The CDR3, as DNA: TGTGCCAGCAGCGCGAGACCAGGGCCTGAGCAGTTCTTC. Its protein product is CASSARPGPEQFF.

The sample holds a few counts of this clonotype. The CDR3 protein is CASKSSGNTGELFF. The DNA of the CDR3 is TGTGCCAGCAAATCTTCAGGGAACACCGGGGAGCTGTTTTTT. The chain joins TRBV25-1 to TRBJ2-2; D is unresolved. The germline gives CDR1 MGHDK, CDR2 SYGVNS. V was pared by 7 bases and J by 1 base, with 10 bases between. This CDR3 comprises 14 residues.

This clonotype has a handful of counts. The chain combines TRBV9 with TRBJ2-1, with D possibly TRBD2 on 6 matching bases. The CDR3 extends over 14 amino acids. Germline loops: CDR1 SGDLS, CDR2 YYNGEE. V was cut by 0 bases and J by 8 bases, with 12 bases left in between. The CDR3 spells CASSVVSSEHEQFF. The DNA for the CDR3 is TGTGCCAGCAGCGTAGTGTCTAGCGAGCATGAGCAGTTCTTC.

The chain recombines TRBV5-1 with TRBJ2-1; D could derive from TRBD1 or TRBD2 (6 bases each). V was trimmed by 4 bases and J by 1 base, leaving 15 bases between them. CDR3 length equals 16 residues. Germline V gene data show CDR1 as SGHRS and CDR2 as YFSETQ. For the CDR3, the DNA is TGCGCCAGCAGCCCTGGGGGCGGGAAGTCCTACAATGAGCAGTTCTTC. Translation: CASSPGGGKSYNEQFF.

About this clonotype: The junction departs from germline at one end; a sequencing error may be responsible. The chain is built from TRBV19 and TRBJ2-5; D is unresolved. Germline V gene sequence: CDR1 LNHDA, CDR2 SQIVND (reference sequence). The CDR3 sequence is 13 residues long. The CDR3 region is CGSSRMLSETQYF. The CDR3 bases are TGTGGCAGTAGTAGAATGCTATCAGAGACCCAGTACTTC.